Shown below are 15 T cell receptor beta chains from a single sample sequenced in a study of blood T cell repertoires in COVID-19. The data were produced by immunoSEQ multiplex PCR, yet TCRdb's version contains in-frame clones alone and is incomplete. The table shows about 200,000 clones, with about 85% occurring only once. Sequencing used peripheral blood. These receptors all come from a woman aged 80 or over with acute or convalescent COVID-19.

Note on this clone: Other DNA sequences from this sample encode an identical CDR3 as well. V gene TRBV2 combines with J gene TRBJ1-5, with TRBD1 matching over 9 bases. Germline V gives CDR1 SNHLY, CDR2 FYNNEI. J lost 2 bases, V lost 6 bases, and 2 bases had no gene match. The CDR3 has 14 residues. The CDR3 region has the DNA TGTGCCAGCAGCCGGACAGGGGGCAATCAGCCCCAGCATTTT. This translates into CASSRTGGNQPQHF.

The genes are TRBV27 and TRBJ2-7; possible D gene TRBD1, 5 bases. The CDR3 spans 13 residues. The V gene lost 2 bases and the J gene lost 6 bases, with 11 bases spanning the gap. Germline values: CDR1 MNHEY, CDR2 SMNVEV (reference sequence). CDR3 DNA: TGTGCCAGCAGTTTACAAGCAAGGGGCGAGCAGTACTTC. Translation gives CASSLQARGEQYF.

The genes are TRBV25-1 and TRBJ1-2, with 11 bases identical to TRBD1. This CDR3 contains 16 residues. The germline V gene encodes CDR1 MGHDK and CDR2 SYGVNS. V lost 3 bases and J lost 3; bases outside the gene matches: 6. The CDR3: CASSDLGQGAYYGYTF. CDR3 DNA: TGTGCCAGCAGTGACCTCGGACAGGGGGCATACTATGGCTACACCTTC.

V and J are TRBV15 and TRBJ2-1; D gene unclear. CDR1 is LNHNV, CDR2 YYDKDF, per germline (reference sequence). The V gene lost 1 base and the J gene lost 1 base, with 8 bases spanning the gap. This CDR3 region has 15 residues. This CDR3 reads CATSRGLESYNEQFF. The DNA of the CDR3 is TGTGCCACCAGCAGAGGGCTAGAGTCCTACAATGAGCAGTTCTTC.

J is TRBJ1-2 and V is TRBV7-2, with TRBD1 as a possible D gene (6 bases). The CDR3 has 15 residues. Germline loops: CDR1 SGHTA, CDR2 FQGNSA. V lost 3 bases and J lost 2, with 13 bases in between. The chain's CDR3 is CASSLQAGQNYGYTF. CDR3 sequence (DNA): TGTGCCAGCAGCTTGCAGGCCGGACAGAACTATGGCTACACCTTC.

The V gene is TRBV5-1, the J gene TRBJ1-2; 7 bases align to TRBD1. V dropped 3 bases and J dropped 6; count of bases not matched to a gene: 5. The CDR3 loop spans 13 amino acids. The germline V gene has CDR1 SGHRS and CDR2 YFSETQ. CDR3 region: CASSSQGSDGYTF. The CDR3 DNA follows: TGCGCCAGCAGCTCACAGGGGTCCGATGGCTACACCTTC.

The rearrangement uses TRBV25-1 and TRBJ1-4; 7 bases line up with TRBD1. Trimming removed 1 base from V and 0 bases from J; junction bases left unmatched: 2. The CDR3 has 16 residues. The V gene's germline CDR1 is MGHDK and CDR2 SYGVNS. The CDR3 region is CASSEFGQATNEKLFF. The DNA of the CDR3 is TGTGCCAGCAGTGAATTTGGACAGGCAACTAATGAAAAACTGTTTTTT. The full variable domain, in which reference TRBV25-1 and TRBJ1-4 provide the parts outside the CDR3, is EADIYQTPRYLVIGTGKKITLECSQTMGHDKMYWYQQDPGMELHLIHYSYGVNSTEKGDLSSESTVSRIRTEHFPLTLESARPSHTSQYLCASSEFGQATNEKLFFGSGTQLSVL.

The chain carries TRBV5-4 and TRBJ2-3, with D possibly being TRBD2 (5 bases). Deletions cut 4 bases from V and 0 bases from J, with 15 bases between. Germline CDR1 SGHNT, CDR2 YYREEE (reference sequence). The CDR3 loop spans 16 amino acids. The CDR3 DNA reads as TGTGCCAGCAGCCCCGCAACTAGGATGAGCACAGATACGCAGTATTTT. It yields the protein CASSPATRMSTDTQYF.

This clone was picked up one time. This sequence joins TRBV7-2 and TRBJ2-5, with 8 bases aligning to TRBD2. V dropped 1 base and J dropped 5; count of bases not matched to a gene: 3. The CDR3 covers 14 residues. The germline CDR1 and CDR2 sequences are SGHTA and FQGNSA. The CDR3 DNA is TGTGCCAGCAGCTTAGTAGCGGGATATGAGACCCAGTACTTC. This encodes CASSLVAGYETQYF. Full variable domain (rest looked up from reference TRBV7-2 and TRBJ2-5): GAGVSQSPSNKVTEKGKDVELRCDPISGHTALYWYRQSLGQGLEFLIYFQGNSAPDKSGLPSDRFSAERTGGSVSTLTIQRTQQEDSAVYLCASSLVAGYETQYFGPGTRLLVL.

The V gene is TRBV7-3, the J gene TRBJ2-1; 8 bases are shared with TRBD2. The CDR3 length is 15 residues. CDR1 is SGHTA and CDR2 is FQGTGA in the germline V gene. Trimming cost V 5 bases and J 3 bases; bases outside gene matches: 6. The CDR3: CASSPVAGGYNEQFF. DNA of the CDR3: TGTGCCAGCAGCCCTGTGGCGGGGGGCTACAATGAGCAGTTCTTC.

The rearrangement joins TRBV13 to TRBJ1-5, with 9 bases lining up with TRBD1. The CDR3 spans 15 residues. Germline trimming cut 10 bases from V and 4 bases from J; bases unmatched to any gene: 11. Looked up from germline, CDR1 is PRHDT and CDR2 is FYEKMQ (reference sequence). The CDR3 reads CATQEKGQGNQPQHF. The CDR3 nucleotides read TGTGCCACTCAAGAGAAGGGACAGGGTAATCAGCCCCAGCATTTT. Using reference TRBV13 and TRBJ1-5 for the parts outside the CDR3, the full variable domain is AAGVIQSPRHLIKEKRETATLKCYPIPRHDTVYWYQQGPGQDPQFLISFYEKMQSDKGSIPDRFSAQQFSDYHSELNMSSLELGDSALYFCATQEKGQGNQPQHFGDGTRLSIL.

The chain recombines TRBV19 with TRBJ1-4; D is perhaps TRBD1 (6 bases). Per the germline V gene, CDR1 is LNHDA and CDR2 is SQIVND (reference sequence). There are 12 residues in the CDR3. Trimming pared 9 bases from V and 7 bases from J, leaving 12 bases between. The CDR3, as DNA: TGTGCCAGCGAAGGACAGCTTGAAAAACTGTTTTTT. This codes for CASEGQLEKLFF. The full variable domain, its missing parts supplied by reference TRBV19 and TRBJ1-4, is DGGITQSPKYLFRKEGQNVTLSCEQNLNHDAMYWYRQDPGQGLRLIYYSQIVNDFQKGDIAEGYSVSREKKESFPLTVTSAQKNPTAFYLCASEGQLEKLFFGSGTQLSVL.

The gene calls are TRBV7-9 and TRBJ1-2, with D perhaps TRBD1 (5 bases). V was pared by 1 base and J by 1 base, with 16 bases between. The CDR3 is made up of 17 amino acids. In germline, CDR1 is SEHNR, CDR2 FQNEAQ (reference sequence). The CDR3, as DNA: TGTGCCAGCAGCTTAGGATCAACAGGCGTATTTAACTATGGCTACACCTTC. It is translated as CASSLGSTGVFNYGYTF.

This clone has just a few counts. The chain joins TRBV9 to TRBJ2-3; TRBD2 agrees at 7 bases. CDR3 length equals 15 residues. CDR1 SGDLS and CDR2 YYNGEE come from the germline V gene. Germline trimming cut 0 bases from V and 5 bases from J; bases unmatched to any gene: 6. CDR3 amino acids: CASSVEGGRLDTQYF. DNA for the CDR3: TGTGCCAGCAGCGTAGAAGGCGGGAGATTAGATACGCAGTATTTT. Using reference TRBV9 and TRBJ2-3 for the parts outside the CDR3, the full variable domain is DSGVTQTPKHLITATGQRVTLRCSPRSGDLSVYWYQQSLDQGLQFLIQYYNGEERAKGNILERFSAQQFPDLHSELNLSSLELGDSALYFCASSVEGGRLDTQYFGPGTRLTVL.

The V call is TRBV19, the J call TRBJ1-3; D not certain. Germline V gene data show CDR1 as LNHDA and CDR2 as SQIVND (reference sequence). V was cut by 6 bases and J by 0 bases, with 12 bases left in between. The CDR3 loop spans 15 amino acids. CDR3 nucleotides: TGTGCCAGTAGCACGATTAGATTCTCTGGAAACACCATATATTTT. It encodes CASSTIRFSGNTIYF.